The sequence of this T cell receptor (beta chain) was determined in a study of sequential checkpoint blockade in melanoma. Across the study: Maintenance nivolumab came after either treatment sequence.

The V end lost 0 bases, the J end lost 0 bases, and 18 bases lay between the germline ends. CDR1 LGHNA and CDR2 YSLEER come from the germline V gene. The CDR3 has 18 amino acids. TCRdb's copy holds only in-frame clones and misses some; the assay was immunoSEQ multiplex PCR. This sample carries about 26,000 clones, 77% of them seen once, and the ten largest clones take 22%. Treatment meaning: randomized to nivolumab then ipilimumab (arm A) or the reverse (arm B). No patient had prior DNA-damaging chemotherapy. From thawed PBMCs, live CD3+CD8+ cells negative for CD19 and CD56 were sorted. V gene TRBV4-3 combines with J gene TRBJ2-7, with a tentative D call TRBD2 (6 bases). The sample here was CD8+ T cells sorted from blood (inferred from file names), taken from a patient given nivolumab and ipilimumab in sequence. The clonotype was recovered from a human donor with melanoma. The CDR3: CASSQDPLATEGSYEQYF. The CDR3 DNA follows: TGCGCCAGCAGCCAAGATCCCCTAGCGACTGAGGGCTCCTACGAGCAGTACTTC.